This passage covers 21 T cell receptor beta chains from one sample sequenced in a study of CD8 T cells in Susac syndrome. It was with random hexamers that 0.5 to 1 ug RNA was reverse transcribed. TCRdb reprocessed the immunoSEQ multiplex PCR reads with MiXCR, giving one entry per CDR3 protein. Of 180,000 or so distinct CDR3 sequences in the sample, roughly 96% were seen once. Material for sequencing was CD4+ T cells from PBMCs. These receptors originate from a human donor in good health.

The V gene is TRBV20-1, the J gene TRBJ2-7; a possible D gene is TRBD2 (5 bases). The CDR3 consists of 13 residues. Trimming stripped 3 bases from V and 4 bases from J, with 13 bases between. The germline V gene has CDR1 DFQATT and CDR2 SNEGSKA (reference sequence). CDR3: CSARAPRGYEQYV. As DNA, the CDR3 is TGCAGTGCTAGGGCTCCTCGGGGTTACGAGCAGTACGTC.

J is TRBJ2-1 and V is TRBV13; no clear D gene. Between the trimmed V and J ends, which lost 5 bases and 9 bases, there was a span of 11 bases. CDR3 length: 12 residues. CDR1 and CDR2 from the germline V gene are PRHDT and FYEKMQ (reference sequence). The CDR3: CASSQTTTEQFF. Written as DNA, the CDR3 is TGTGCCAGCAGCCAGACGACAACTGAGCAGTTCTTC.

This clonotype was detected once. V is TRBV5-1 and J is TRBJ2-5; a possible D gene is TRBD1 (6 bases). The CDR3 loop spans 14 amino acids. V was trimmed by 3 bases and J by 5 bases, leaving 14 bases between them. Per the germline V gene, CDR1 is SGHRS and CDR2 is YFSETQ. The CDR3 sequence: CASSSRGFGETQYF. Written as DNA, the CDR3 is TGCGCCAGCAGCTCCAGGGGATTTGGGGAGACCCAGTACTTC.

The rearrangement uses TRBV14 and TRBJ2-1, with D uncertain. Trimming left V 1 base short and J 13 bases short, with 20 bases between. Germline V gene lookup returns CDR1 SGHDN and CDR2 FVKESK. The CDR3 spans 15 residues. CDR3 loop: CASSQGPGRVWDQFF. The DNA for the CDR3 is TGTGCCAGCAGCCAAGGGCCGGGTAGGGTGTGGGATCAGTTCTTC.

V is TRBV7-2 and J is TRBJ2-1; D remains unclear. The CDR3 contains 13 residues. V lost 5 bases, J lost 7 bases, and 12 bases lay in between. Germline values: CDR1 SGHTA, CDR2 FQGNSA. CDR3 DNA sequence: TGTGCCAGCAGCCTCGACTTTGGAAATGAGCAGTTCTTC. It is translated as CASSLDFGNEQFF. The complete variable domain, with remaining parts taken from reference TRBV7-2 and TRBJ2-1, reads GAGVSQSPSNKVTEKGKDVELRCDPISGHTALYWYRQSLGQGLEFLIYFQGNSAPDKSGLPSDRFSAERTGGSVSTLTIQRTQQEDSAVYLCASSLDFGNEQFFGPGTRLTVL.

The chain recombines TRBV21-1 with TRBJ2-5; whether TRBD1, the table's D call, matches the DNA was not checked. TRBV21-1 is listed as a pseudogene. There are 16 residues in the CDR3. The CDR3 loop reads CASTATGYKFQETQYF. The CDR3 DNA reads as TGTGCCAGCACCGCCACCGGGTACAAATTCCAAGAGACCCAGTACTTC.

The chain has TRBV5-1 and TRBJ1-2; 7 nucleotides match TRBD1. J lost 5 bases, V lost 6 bases, and 13 bases had no gene match. CDR1 SGHRS and CDR2 YFSETQ come from the germline V gene. The CDR3 covers 15 residues. CDR3 DNA sequence: TGCGCCAGCAAACCCGCAGAAGGACAGGCTTATGGCTACACCTTC. Translation: CASKPAEGQAYGYTF.

The chain recombines TRBV29-1 with TRBJ1-6; 7 positions match TRBD1. The CDR3 sequence is 12 residues long. The germline V gene encodes CDR1 SQVTM and CDR2 ANQGSEA. V shed 4 bases and J 10 bases; nucleotides not matched to a gene: 4. In DNA, the CDR3 is TGCAGCGTTGGAGGGGGACAGTCACCCCTCCACTTT. Encoded protein: CSVGGGQSPLHF.

The rearrangement uses TRBV9 and TRBJ2-5; 7 bases align to TRBD1. The CDR3 length is 14 residues. Germline V lookup: CDR1 SGDLS, CDR2 YYNGEE. V shed 3 bases, J shed 5 bases, and the junction held 7 bases outside the gene matches. Here the CDR3 DNA reads TGTGCCAGCAGCGCCGGGACAGAACTGGAGACCCAGTACTTC. This gives the protein CASSAGTELETQYF.

The J gene is TRBJ2-1, the V gene TRBV7-9; maybe TRBD2 (5 bases). The CDR3 has 13 amino acids. V lost 7 bases and J 3 bases, leaving 10 bases between the germline ends. In germline, CDR1 is SEHNR, CDR2 FQNEAQ (reference sequence). CDR3: CASTPSGYNEQFF. In DNA form, the CDR3 reads TGTGCCAGCACCCCGAGCGGCTACAATGAGCAGTTCTTC.

This clonotype appeared once. The rearrangement uses TRBV3-1 and TRBJ2-1; the match to TRBD1 covers 7 bases. From germline, CDR1 is LGHDT and CDR2 YNNKEL (reference sequence). With V trimmed by 7 bases and J by 5 bases, 8 bases remained unmatched. The CDR3 is 14 residues long. The CDR3 DNA reads TGTGCCAGCATGCCCGGGACAGTTCACAATGAGCAGTTCTTC. It encodes CASMPGTVHNEQFF.

The count of this clonotype is one. This chain uses TRBV29-1 with TRBJ2-5, with TRBD1 matching 7 bases. Germline trimming cut 4 bases from V and 4 bases from J; bases unmatched to any gene: 0. This CDR3 contains 11 residues. Germline V lookup: CDR1 SQVTM, CDR2 ANQGSEA. CDR3 nucleotide sequence: TGCAGCGTTGCAGGGGGAGAGACCCAGTACTTC. Encoded protein: CSVAGGETQYF. Full variable domain (rest looked up from reference TRBV29-1 and TRBJ2-5): SAVISQKPSRDICQRGTSLTIQCQVDSQVTMMFWYRQQPGQSLTLIATANQGSEATYESGFVIDKFPISRPNLTFSTLTVSNMSPEDSSIYLCSVAGGETQYFGPGTRLLVL.

This chain joins TRBV20-1 and TRBJ2-7; 10 bases are shared with TRBD2. CDR3 length: 14 amino acids. Germline-derived CDR1 and CDR2 are DFQATT and SNEGSKA (reference sequence). V shed 5 bases, J shed 2 bases, and the junction held 6 bases outside the gene matches. CDR3 nucleotides: TGCAGTGCTGGGGAAGCGGGAGGGCCCTACGAGCAGTACGTC. It yields the protein CSAGEAGGPYEQYV.

The chain carries TRBV18 and TRBJ2-7; 7 bases are shared with TRBD2. Per germline, CDR1 KGHSH and CDR2 LQKENI. The V gene end was trimmed by 2 bases and the J gene end by 3 bases; junction bases not matched to a gene: 4. There are 14 residues in the CDR3. The CDR3 reads CASSPASGYYEQYF. CDR3 DNA: TGTGCCAGCTCACCAGCTAGCGGTTACTACGAGCAGTACTTC.

The CDR3 coding sequence is TGCAGCGTTGGAGGGATGTCGGGGCTTGGTGACACAGATACGCAGTATTTT. Protein product: CSVGGMSGLGDTDTQYF. This chain uses TRBV29-1 with TRBJ2-3; D is perhaps TRBD1 or TRBD2 (5 bases each). The germline V and J ends were trimmed by 4 bases and 2 bases, with 22 bases remaining between them. The CDR3 covers 17 residues. From germline, CDR1 is SQVTM and CDR2 ANQGSEA.

The gene calls are TRBV5-1 and TRBJ1-1; 7 positions match TRBD1. CDR1 is SGHRS and CDR2 is YFSETQ in the germline V gene. This CDR3 is built from 15 residues. V dropped 4 bases and J dropped 5; count of bases not matched to a gene: 11. The CDR3: CASSVAGTAATEAFF. The CDR3 DNA reads as TGCGCCAGCAGCGTGGCCGGGACAGCCGCGACTGAAGCTTTCTTT.

The rearrangement uses TRBV3-1 and TRBJ2-2; no clear D. The germline V gene has CDR1 LGHDT and CDR2 YNNKEL (reference sequence). The ends were cut back, 2 bases at V and 7 bases at J, with 5 bases in the middle. This CDR3 is built from 12 residues. The CDR3 bases are TGTGCCAGCAGCCAATTACTCGGGGAGCTGTTTTTT. It codes for CASSQLLGELFF.

The rearrangement joins TRBV20-1 to TRBJ2-3; tentative D call: TRBD1 (6 bases). Trimming stripped 0 bases from V and 4 bases from J, with 14 bases between. Germline V gene sequence: CDR1 DFQATT, CDR2 SNEGSKA (reference sequence). The CDR3 loop spans 15 amino acids. This CDR3 is CSARDEGGMADTQYF. The DNA for the CDR3 is TGCAGTGCTAGAGATGAAGGGGGAATGGCAGATACGCAGTATTTT.

V usage is TRBV5-6 and J usage is TRBJ1-1, with TRBD1 as a possible D gene (5 bases). This CDR3 spans 14 amino acids. V lost 0 bases, J lost 1 base, and 7 bases lay in between. The germline CDR1 and CDR2 sequences are SGHDT and YYEEEE. The CDR3 DNA is TGTGCCAGCAGCTTGGTCGGGGGGAACACTGAAGCTTTCTTT. This translates into CASSLVGGNTEAFF.

The chain couples TRBV29-1 to TRBJ2-1; perhaps TRBD2 as D (5 bases). From germline, CDR1 is SQVTM and CDR2 ANQGSEA. The CDR3 spans 13 residues. Deletions cut 7 bases from V and 10 bases from J, with 20 bases between. The CDR3 reads CSGRGPTLREQFF. For the CDR3, the DNA is TGCAGCGGCCGGGGTCCCACCCTCAGGGAGCAGTTCTTC.

The chain couples TRBV6-2 or TRBV6-3 to TRBJ1-6; unclear D gene. V lost 2 bases to trimming and J lost 7 bases, with 3 bases between them. The CDR3 runs 12 residues. CDR1 and CDR2 (germline): MNHEY, SVGEGT. CDR3 sequence: CASSYGNSPLHF. The CDR3 coding sequence is TGTGCCAGCAGTTACGGGAATTCACCCCTCCACTTT.